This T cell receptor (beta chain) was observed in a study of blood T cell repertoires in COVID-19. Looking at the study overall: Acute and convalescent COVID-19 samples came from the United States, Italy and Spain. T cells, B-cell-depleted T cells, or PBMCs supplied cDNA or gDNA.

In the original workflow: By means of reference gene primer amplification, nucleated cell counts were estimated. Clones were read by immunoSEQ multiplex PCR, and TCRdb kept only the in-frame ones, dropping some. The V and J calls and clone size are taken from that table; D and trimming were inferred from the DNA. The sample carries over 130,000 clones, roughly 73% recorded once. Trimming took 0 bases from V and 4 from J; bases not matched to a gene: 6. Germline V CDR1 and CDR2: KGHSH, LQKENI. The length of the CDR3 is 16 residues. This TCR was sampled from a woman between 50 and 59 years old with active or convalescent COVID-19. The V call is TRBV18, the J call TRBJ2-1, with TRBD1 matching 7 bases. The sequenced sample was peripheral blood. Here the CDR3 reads CASSPPGPGQYNEQFF. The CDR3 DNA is TGTGCCAGCTCACCACCGGGACCGGGACAGTACAATGAGCAGTTCTTC.